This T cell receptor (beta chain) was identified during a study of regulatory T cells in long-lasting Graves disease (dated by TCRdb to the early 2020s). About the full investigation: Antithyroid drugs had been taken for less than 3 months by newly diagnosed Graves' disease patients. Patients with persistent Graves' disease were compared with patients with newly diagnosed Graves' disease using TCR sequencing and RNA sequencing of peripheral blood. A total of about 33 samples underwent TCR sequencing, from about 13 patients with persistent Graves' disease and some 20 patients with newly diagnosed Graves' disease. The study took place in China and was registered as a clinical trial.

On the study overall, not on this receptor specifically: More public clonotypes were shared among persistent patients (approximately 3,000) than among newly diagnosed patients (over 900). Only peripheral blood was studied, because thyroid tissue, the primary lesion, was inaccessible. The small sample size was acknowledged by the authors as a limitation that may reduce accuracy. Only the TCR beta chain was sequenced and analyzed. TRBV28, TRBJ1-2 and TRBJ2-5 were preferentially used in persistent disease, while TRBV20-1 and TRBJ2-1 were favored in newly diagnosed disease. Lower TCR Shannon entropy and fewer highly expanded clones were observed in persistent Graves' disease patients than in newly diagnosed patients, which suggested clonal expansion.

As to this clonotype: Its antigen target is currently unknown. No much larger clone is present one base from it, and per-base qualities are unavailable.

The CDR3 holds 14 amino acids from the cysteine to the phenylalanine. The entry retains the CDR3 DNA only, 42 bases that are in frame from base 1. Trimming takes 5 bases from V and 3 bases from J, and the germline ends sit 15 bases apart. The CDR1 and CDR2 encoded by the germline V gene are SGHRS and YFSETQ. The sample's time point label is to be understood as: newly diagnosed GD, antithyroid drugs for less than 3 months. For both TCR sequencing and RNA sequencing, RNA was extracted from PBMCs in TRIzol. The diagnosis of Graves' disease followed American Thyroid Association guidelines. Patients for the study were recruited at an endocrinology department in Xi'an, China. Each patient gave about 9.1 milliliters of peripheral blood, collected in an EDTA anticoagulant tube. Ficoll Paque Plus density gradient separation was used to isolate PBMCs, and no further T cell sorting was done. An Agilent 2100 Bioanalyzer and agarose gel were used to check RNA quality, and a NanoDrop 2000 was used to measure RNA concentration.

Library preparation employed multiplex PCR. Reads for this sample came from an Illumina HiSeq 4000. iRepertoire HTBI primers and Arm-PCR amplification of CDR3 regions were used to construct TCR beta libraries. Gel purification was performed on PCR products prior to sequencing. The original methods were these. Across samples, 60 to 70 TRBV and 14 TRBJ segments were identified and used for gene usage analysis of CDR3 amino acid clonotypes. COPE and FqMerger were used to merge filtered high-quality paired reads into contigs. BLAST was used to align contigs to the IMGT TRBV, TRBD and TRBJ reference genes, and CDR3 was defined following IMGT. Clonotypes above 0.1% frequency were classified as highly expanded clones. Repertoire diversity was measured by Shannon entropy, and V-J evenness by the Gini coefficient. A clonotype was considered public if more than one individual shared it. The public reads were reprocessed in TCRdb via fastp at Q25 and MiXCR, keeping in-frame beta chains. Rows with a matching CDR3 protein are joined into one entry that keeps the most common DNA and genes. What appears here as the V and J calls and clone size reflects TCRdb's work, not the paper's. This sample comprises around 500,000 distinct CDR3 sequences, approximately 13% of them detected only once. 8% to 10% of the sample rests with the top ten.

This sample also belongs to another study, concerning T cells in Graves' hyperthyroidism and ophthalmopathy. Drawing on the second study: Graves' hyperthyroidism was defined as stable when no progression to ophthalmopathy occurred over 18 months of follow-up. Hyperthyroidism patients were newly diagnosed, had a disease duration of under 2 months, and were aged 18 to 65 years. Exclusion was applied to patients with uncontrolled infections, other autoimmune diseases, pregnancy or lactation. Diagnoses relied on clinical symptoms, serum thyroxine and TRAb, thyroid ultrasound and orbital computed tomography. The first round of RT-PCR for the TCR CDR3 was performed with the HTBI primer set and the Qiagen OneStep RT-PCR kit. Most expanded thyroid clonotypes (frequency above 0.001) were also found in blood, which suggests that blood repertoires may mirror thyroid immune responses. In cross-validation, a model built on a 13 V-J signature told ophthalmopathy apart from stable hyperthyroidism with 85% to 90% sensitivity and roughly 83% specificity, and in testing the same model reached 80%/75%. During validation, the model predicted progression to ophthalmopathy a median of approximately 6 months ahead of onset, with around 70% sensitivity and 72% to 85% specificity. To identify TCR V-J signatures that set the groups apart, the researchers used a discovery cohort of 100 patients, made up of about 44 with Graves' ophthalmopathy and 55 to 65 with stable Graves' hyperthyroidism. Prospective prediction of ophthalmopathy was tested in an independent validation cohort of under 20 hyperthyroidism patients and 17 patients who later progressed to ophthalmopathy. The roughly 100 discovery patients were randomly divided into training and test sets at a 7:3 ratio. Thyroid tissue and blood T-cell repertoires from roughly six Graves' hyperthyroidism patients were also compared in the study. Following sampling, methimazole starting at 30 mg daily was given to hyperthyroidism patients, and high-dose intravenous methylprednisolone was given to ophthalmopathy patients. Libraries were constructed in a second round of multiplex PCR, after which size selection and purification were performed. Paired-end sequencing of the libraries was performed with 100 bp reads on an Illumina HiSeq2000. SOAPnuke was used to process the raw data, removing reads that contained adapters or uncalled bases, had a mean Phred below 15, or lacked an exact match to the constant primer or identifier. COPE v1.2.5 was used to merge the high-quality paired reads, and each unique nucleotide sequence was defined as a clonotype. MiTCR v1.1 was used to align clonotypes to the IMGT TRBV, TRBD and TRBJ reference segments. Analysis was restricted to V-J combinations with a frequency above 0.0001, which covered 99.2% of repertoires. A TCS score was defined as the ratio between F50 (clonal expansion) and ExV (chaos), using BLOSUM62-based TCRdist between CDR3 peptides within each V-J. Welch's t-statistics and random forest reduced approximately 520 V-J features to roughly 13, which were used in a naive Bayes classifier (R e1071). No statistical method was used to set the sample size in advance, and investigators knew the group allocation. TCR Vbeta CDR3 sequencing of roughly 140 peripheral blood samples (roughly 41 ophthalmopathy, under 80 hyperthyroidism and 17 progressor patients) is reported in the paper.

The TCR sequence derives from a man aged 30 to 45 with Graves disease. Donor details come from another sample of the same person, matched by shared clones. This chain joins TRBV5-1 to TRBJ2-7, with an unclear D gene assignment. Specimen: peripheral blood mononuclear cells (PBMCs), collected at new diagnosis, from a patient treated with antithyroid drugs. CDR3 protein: CASSGLLGRYEQYF. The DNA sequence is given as TGCGCCAGCAGTGGTTTACTTGGACGCTACGAGCAGTACTTC.